This T cell receptor beta chain was captured by sequencing in a study of T cell responses to AZD1222 COVID-19 vaccine. Clones were read by immunoSEQ multiplex PCR, and TCRdb kept only the in-frame ones, dropping some. This table holds approximately 100,000 clones, 87% found once. CDR3 length: 12 amino acids. The V gene's germline CDR1 is SEHNR and CDR2 FQNEAQ (reference sequence). V was shortened by 5 bases and J by 4 bases, with 8 bases between the two germline ends. The starting material was peripheral blood, obtained on day 0 of AZD1222 vaccination. The chain joins TRBV7-9 to TRBJ1-1, with D uncertain. This receptor was taken from an adult in good health. CDR3 loop: CASSEVPTEAFF. CDR3 nucleotide sequence: TGTGCCAGCAGCGAGGTCCCCACTGAAGCTTTCTTT.